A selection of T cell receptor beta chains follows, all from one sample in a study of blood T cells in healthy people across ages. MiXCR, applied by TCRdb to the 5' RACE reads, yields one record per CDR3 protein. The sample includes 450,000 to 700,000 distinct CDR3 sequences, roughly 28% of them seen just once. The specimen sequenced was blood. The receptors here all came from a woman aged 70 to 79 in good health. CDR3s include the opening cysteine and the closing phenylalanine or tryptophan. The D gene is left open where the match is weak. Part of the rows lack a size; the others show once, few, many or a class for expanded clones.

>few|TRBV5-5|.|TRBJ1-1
TGTGCCAGCAGCCTGGGGGGGGCTCAGAACACTGAAGCTTTCTTT
CASSLGGAQNTEAFF
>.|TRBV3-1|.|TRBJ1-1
TGTGCCAGCCAAAGTCAAAACACTGAAGCTTTCTTT
CASQSQNTEAFF
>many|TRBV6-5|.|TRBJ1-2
TGTGCCAGCAGCCAGGGAGGACGGACCTATGGCTACACCTTC
CASSQGGRTYGYTF
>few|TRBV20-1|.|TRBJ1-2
TGCAGTGCTAGACGGGGTGGACATGGCTACACCTTC
CSARRGGHGYTF
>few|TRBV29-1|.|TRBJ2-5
TGCAGCGTTGAAGAAAGGGAAGAGACCCAGTACTTC
CSVEEREETQYF
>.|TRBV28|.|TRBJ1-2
TGTGCCAGCCGAATCCTGAGGGACAACTATGGCTACACCTTC
CASRILRDNYGYTF
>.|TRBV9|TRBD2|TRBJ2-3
TGTGCCAGCAGCTTCGAAAGCGGGGGATACACAGATACGCAGTATTTT
CASSFESGGYTDTQYF
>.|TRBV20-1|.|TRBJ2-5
TGCAGTGCTTCCAGAGTTCAAGAGACCCAGTACTTC
CSASRVQETQYF
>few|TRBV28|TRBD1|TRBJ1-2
TGTGCCAGCAGTTCCGGGACAGGGATCTATGGCTACACCTTC
CASSSGTGIYGYTF
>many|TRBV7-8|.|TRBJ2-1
TGTGCCAGCAGCTTAAGGTCGGCAGGGTCATACAATGAGCAGTTCTTC
CASSLRSAGSYNEQFF
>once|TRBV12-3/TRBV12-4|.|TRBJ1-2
TGTGCCAGCAGTTTAGGCAACAGGGACTATGGCTACACCTTC
CASSLGNRDYGYTF
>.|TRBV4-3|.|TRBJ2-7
TGCGCCAGCAGCCAAGATACAAGGGGGGCCTACGAGCAGTACTTC
CASSQDTRGAYEQYF
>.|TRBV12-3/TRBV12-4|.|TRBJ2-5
TGTGCCAGCAGTTTATCCCACAGGGAGCAGTACTTC
CASSLSHREQYF
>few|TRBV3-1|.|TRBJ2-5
TGTGCCAGCAGCCAAGCGGGGGTAACCCGCAAGACCCAGTACTTC
CASSQAGVTRKTQYF
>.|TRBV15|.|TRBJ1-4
TGTGCCACCAGCAGAGATCCGGGGGGGTTTAATGAAAAACTGTTTTTT
CATSRDPGGFNEKLFF
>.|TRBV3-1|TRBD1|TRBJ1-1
TGTGCCAGCAGATCCGACAGGGGGTGGAACACTGAAGCTTTCTTT
CASRSDRGWNTEAFF
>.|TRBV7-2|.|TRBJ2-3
TGTGCCAGCAGCTTAGCGAGTCAGTACACAGATACGCAGTATTTT
CASSLASQYTDTQYF
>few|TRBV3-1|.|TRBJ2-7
TGTGCCAGCAGCCCGGGGGCGGCCTCTGGGTACGAGCAGTACTTC
CASSPGAASGYEQYF
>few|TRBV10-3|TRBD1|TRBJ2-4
TGTGCCATCAGTGAGGGGACAGCAATTCAGTACTTC
CAISEGTAIQYF
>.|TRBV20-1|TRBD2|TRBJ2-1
TGCAGTGCTAGTTCGGGACTAGCAAACAATGAGCAGTTCTTC
CSASSGLANNEQFF
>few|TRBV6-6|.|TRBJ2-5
TGTGCCAGCCACGGACCCAATATGAATACCCAGTACTTC
CASHGPNMNTQYF
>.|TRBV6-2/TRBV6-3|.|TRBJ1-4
TGTGCCAGCAGACATCCTACTAATGAAAAACTGTTTTTT
CASRHPTNEKLFF
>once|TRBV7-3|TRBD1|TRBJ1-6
TGTGCCAGTGTGGGACAGAATAATTCACCCCTCCACTTT
CASVGQNNSPLHF
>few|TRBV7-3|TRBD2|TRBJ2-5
TGTGCCAGCAGCTCGGGACTAGAAGGGGAGACCCAGTACTTC
CASSSGLEGETQYF
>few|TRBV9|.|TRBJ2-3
TGTGCCAGCAGCGTAGGGGACTTACCCTCTAGCACAGATACGCAGTATTTT
CASSVGDLPSSTDTQYF
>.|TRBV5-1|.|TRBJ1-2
TGCGCCAGCAGCGCGGATACAACTTCTGGCTACACCTTC
CASSADTTSGYTF
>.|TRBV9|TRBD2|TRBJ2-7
TGTGCCAGCAGCGTGGGACTAGGGGTCGAGCAGTACTTC
CASSVGLGVEQYF
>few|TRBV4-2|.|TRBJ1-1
TGTGCCAGCAGCCAAGATGGGAAGGAGGGTACTGAAGCTTTCTTT
CASSQDGKEGTEAFF
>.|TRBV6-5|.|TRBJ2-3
TGTGCCAGCACGGGGTCCAGCACAGATACGCAGTATTTT
CASTGSSTDTQYF
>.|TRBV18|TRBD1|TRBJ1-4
TGTGCCAGCTCACCAAACCCGGGACAGGGGCCGAGTGCAACTAATGAAAAACTGTTTTTT
CASSPNPGQGPSATNEKLFF
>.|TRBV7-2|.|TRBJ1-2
TGTGCCAGCAGCTTAGCCTCGGAGGGTGGCTACACCTTC
CASSLASEGGYTF
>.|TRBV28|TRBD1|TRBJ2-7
TGTGCCAGCAGTCTCCATGAGACAGGGCCCTACGAGCAGTACTTC
CASSLHETGPYEQYF
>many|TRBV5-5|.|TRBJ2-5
TGTGCCAGCAGCTTGGATCCCCTCAGTGAGGAGACCCAGTACTTC
CASSLDPLSEETQYF
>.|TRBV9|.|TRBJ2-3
TGTGCCAGCAGCGTTTTCCTGACAGATACGCAGTATTTT
CASSVFLTDTQYF
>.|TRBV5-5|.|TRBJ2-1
TGTGCCAGCACCCTAGACTGGCTCCGCGAGCAGTTCTTC
CASTLDWLREQFF
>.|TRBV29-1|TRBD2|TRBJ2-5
TGCAGCGCCGCGACTAGCGGGGGTGTGGAGACCCAGTACTTC
CSAATSGGVETQYF
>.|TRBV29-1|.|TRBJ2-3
TGCAGCGTTGAATGGGGTCCCCCCTGGGGCACAGATACGCAGTATTTT
CSVEWGPPWGTDTQYF
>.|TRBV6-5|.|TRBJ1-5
TGTGCCAGCAGTTACCGCAGGGGCAATCAGCCCCAGCATTTT
CASSYRRGNQPQHF
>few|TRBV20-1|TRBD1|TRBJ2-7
TGCAGTGCTAGAGACGACAGGGTTATTGGTAACGAGCAGTACTTC
CSARDDRVIGNEQYF
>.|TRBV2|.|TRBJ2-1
TGTGCCAGCCTCCTCCTCGACATAAACTACAATGAGCAGTTCTTC
CASLLLDINYNEQFF
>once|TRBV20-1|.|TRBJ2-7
TGCAGTGCTAGAGCACGCCGGGTAAACCCCTACGAGCAGTACTTC
CSARARRVNPYEQYF